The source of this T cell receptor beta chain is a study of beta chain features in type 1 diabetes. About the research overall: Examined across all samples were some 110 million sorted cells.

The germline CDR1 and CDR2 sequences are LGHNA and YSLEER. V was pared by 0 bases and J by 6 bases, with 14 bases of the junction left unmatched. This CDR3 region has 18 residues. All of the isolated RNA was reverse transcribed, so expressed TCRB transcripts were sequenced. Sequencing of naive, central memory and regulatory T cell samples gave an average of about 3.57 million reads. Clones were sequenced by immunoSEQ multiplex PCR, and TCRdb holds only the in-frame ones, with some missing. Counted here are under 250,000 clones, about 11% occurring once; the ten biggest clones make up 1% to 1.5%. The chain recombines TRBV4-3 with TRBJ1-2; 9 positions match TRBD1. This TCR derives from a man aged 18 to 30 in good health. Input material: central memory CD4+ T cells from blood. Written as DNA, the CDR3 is TGCGCCAGCAGCCAAGAGTGGGCCGGGACAGGGAAGGAGGATGGCTACACCTTC. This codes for CASSQEWAGTGKEDGYTF.